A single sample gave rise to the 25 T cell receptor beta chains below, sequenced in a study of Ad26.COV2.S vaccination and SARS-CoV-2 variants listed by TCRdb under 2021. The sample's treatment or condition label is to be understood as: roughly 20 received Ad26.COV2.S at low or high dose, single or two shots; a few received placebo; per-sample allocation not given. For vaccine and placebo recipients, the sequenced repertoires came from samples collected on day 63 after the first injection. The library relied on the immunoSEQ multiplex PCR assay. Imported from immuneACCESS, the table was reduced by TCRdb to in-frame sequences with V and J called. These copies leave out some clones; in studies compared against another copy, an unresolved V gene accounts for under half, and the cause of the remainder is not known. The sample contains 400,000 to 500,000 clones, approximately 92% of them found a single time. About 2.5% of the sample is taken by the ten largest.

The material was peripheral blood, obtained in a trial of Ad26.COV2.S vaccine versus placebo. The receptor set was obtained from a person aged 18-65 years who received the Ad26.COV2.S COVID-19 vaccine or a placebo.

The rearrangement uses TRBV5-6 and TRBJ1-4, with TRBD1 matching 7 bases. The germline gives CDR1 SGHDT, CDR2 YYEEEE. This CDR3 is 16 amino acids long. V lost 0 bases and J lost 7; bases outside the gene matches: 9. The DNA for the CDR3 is TGTGCCAGCAGCTTGGAGGTTCAAGGGGGCGGTGAAAAACTGTTTTTT. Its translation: CASSLEVQGGGEKLFF.

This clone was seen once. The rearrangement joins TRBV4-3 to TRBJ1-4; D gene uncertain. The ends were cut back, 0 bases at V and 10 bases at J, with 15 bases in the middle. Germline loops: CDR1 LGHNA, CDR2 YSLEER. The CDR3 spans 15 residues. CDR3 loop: CASSQDRSSRRKLFF. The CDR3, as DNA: TGCGCCAGCAGCCAAGATCGGAGCTCAAGGAGAAAACTGTTTTTT.

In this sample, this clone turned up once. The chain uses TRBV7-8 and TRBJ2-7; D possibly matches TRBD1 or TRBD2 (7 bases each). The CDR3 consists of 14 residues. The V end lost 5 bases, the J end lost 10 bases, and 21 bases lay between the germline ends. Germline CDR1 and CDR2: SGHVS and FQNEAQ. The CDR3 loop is CASSPRGEGELQYV. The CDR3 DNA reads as TGTGCCAGCAGCCCCAGGGGGGAGGGAGAACTTCAGTACGTC.

CDR3 in DNA: TGTGCCAGCAGCGCCAGGGGCTATGAGCAGTTCTTC. This gives the protein CASSARGYEQFF. The chain couples TRBV27 to TRBJ2-1, with a weak D call TRBD1 (6 bases). There are 12 residues in the CDR3. V was shortened by 6 bases and J by 8 bases, with 11 bases between the two germline ends. The V gene's germline CDR1 is MNHEY and CDR2 SMNVEV (reference sequence).

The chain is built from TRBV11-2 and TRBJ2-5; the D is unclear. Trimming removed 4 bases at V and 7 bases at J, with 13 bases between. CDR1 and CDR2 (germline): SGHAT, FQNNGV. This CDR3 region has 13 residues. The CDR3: CASSSSSGWTQYF. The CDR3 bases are TGTGCCAGCAGCTCATCTTCCGGGTGGACCCAGTACTTC.

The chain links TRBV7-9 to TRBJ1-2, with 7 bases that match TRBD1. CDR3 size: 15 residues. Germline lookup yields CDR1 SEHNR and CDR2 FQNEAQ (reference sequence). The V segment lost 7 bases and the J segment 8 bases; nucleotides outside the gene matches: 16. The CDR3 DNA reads TGTGCCAGCACAAAACTGACAGGGCGCCTAGAAGGCTACACCTTC. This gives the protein CASTKLTGRLEGYTF. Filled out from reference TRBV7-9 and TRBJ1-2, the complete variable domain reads DTGVSQNPRHKITKRGQNVTFRCDPISEHNRLYWYRQTLGQGPEFLTYFQNEAQLEKSRLLSDRFSAERPKGSFSTLEIQRTEQGDSAMYLCASTKLTGRLEGYTFGSGTRLTVV.

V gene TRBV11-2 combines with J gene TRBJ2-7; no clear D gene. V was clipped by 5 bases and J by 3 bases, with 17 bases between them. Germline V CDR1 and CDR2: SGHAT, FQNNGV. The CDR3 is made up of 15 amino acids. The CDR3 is CASSPQPYLYYEQYV. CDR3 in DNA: TGTGCCAGCAGCCCGCAGCCGTATCTCTACTACGAGCAGTACGTC.

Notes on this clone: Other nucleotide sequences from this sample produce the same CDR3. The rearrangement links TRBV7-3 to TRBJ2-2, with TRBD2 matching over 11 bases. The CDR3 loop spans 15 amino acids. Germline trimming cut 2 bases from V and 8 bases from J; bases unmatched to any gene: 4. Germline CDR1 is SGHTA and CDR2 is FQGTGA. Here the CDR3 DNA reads TGTGCCAGCAGCTTATTAGCGGGAGGGTCTGGGGAGCTGTTTTTT. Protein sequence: CASSLLAGGSGELFF.

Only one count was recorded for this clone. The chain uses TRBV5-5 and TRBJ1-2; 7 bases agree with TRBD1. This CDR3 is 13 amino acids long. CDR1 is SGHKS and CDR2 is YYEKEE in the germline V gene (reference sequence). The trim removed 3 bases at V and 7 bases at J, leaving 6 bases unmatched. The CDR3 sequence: CASSSPDRSGYTF. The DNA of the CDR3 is TGTGCCAGCAGCTCCCCGGACAGGTCTGGCTACACCTTC.

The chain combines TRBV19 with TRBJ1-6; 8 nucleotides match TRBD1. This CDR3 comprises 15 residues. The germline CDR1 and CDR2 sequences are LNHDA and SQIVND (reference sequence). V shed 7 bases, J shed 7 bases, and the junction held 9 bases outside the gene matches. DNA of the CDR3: TGTGCCAGTAATCCGTGGACAGGGCCGAATTCACCCCTCCACTTT. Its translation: CASNPWTGPNSPLHF.

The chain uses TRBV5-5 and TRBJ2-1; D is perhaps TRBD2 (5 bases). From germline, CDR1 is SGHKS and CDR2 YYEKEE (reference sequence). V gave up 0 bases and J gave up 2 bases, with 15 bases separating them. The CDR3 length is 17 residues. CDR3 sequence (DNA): TGTGCCAGCAGCTTGGTAACTGGACTTATAGCCTACAATGAGCAGTTCTTC. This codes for CASSLVTGLIAYNEQFF.

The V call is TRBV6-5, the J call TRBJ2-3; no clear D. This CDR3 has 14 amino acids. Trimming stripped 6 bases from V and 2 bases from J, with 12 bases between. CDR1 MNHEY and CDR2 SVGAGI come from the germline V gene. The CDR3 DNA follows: TGTGCCAGCAGACTGACGTGGGACACAGATACGCAGTATTTT. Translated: CASRLTWDTDTQYF.

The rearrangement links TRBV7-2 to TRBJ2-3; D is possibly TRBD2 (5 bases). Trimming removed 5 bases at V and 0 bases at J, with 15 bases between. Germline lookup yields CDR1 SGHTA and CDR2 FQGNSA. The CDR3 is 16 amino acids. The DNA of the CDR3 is TGTGCCAGCAGCCTACAGTCCGGACTTAGCACAGATACGCAGTATTTT. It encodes CASSLQSGLSTDTQYF.

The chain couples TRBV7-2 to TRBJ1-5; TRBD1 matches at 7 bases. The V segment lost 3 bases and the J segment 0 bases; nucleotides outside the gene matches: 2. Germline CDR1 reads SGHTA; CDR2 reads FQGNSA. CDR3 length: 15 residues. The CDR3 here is CASSLQGGSNQPQHF. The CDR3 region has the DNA TGTGCCAGCAGCTTGCAGGGGGGTAGCAATCAGCCCCAGCATTTT.

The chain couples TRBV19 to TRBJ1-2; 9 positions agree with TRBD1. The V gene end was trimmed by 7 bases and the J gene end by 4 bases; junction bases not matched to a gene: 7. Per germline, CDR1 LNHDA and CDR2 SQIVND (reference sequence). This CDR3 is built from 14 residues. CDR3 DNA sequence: TGTGCCAGTACCGATCTGACAGGGGGCTATGGCTACACCTTC. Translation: CASTDLTGGYGYTF.

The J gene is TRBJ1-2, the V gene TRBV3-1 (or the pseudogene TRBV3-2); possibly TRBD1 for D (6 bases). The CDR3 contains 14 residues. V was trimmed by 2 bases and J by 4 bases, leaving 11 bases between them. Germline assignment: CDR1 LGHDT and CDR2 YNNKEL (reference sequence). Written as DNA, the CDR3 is TGTGCCAGCAGCCAATCAGGGGTAGCCTATGGCTACACCTTC. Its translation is CASSQSGVAYGYTF.

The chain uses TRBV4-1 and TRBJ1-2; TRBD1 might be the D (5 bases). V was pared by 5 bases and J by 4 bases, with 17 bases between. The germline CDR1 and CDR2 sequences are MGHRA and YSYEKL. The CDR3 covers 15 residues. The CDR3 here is CASSFRPGGPYGYTF. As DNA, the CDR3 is TGCGCCAGCAGCTTTCGCCCCGGGGGACCCTATGGCTACACCTTC.

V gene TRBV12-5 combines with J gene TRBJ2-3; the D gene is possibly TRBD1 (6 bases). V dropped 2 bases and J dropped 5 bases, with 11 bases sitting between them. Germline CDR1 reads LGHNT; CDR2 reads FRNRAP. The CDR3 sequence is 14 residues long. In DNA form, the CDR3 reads TGTGCTAGTGGTTTGTGGTCCAGGGGAGATACGCAGTATTTT. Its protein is CASGLWSRGDTQYF.

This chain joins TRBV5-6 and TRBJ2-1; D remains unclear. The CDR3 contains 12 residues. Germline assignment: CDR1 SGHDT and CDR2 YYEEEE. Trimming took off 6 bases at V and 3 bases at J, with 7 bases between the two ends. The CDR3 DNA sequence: TGTGCCAGCAACGCGTACTACAATGAGCAGTTCTTC. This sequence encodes CASNAYYNEQFF. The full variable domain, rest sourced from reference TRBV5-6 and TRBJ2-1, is DAGVTQSPTHLIKTRGQQVTLRCSPKSGHDTVSWYQQALGQGPQFIFQYYEEEERQRGNFPDRFSGHQFPNYSSELNVNALLLGDSALYLCASNAYYNEQFFGPGTRLTVL.

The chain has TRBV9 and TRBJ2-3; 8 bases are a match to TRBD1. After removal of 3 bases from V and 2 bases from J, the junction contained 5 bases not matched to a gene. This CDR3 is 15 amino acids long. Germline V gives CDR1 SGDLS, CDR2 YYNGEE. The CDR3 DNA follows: TGTGCCAGCAGCGCCTCGGGACAGGTCACAGATACGCAGTATTTT. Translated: CASSASGQVTDTQYF.

The CDR3 coding sequence is TGTGCCAGCAGCCTCCGGTCGGGGGAAAAACTGTTTTTT. Protein: CASSLRSGEKLFF. The chain is built from TRBV4-2 and TRBJ1-4; unclear D gene. CDR1 is LGHNA, CDR2 YNFKEQ, per germline. Between the trimmed V and J ends, which lost 4 bases and 8 bases, there was a span of 11 bases. CDR3 length equals 13 residues.

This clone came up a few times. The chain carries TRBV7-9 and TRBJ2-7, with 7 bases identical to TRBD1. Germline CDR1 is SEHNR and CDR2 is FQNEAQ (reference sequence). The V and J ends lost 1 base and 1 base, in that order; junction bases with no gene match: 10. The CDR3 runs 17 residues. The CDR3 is CASSLDLRDRDSYEQYF. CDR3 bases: TGTGCCAGCAGCTTAGACCTCCGGGACAGAGATTCCTACGAGCAGTACTTC. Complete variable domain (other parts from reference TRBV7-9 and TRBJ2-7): DTGVSQNPRHKITKRGQNVTFRCDPISEHNRLYWYRQTLGQGPEFLTYFQNEAQLEKSRLLSDRFSAERPKGSFSTLEIQRTEQGDSAMYLCASSLDLRDRDSYEQYFGPGTRLTVT.

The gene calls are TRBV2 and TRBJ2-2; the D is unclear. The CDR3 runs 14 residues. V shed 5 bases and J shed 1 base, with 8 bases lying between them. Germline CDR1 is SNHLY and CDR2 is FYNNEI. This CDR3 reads CASSPWMNTGELFF. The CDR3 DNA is TGTGCCAGCAGTCCCTGGATGAACACCGGGGAGCTGTTTTTT.

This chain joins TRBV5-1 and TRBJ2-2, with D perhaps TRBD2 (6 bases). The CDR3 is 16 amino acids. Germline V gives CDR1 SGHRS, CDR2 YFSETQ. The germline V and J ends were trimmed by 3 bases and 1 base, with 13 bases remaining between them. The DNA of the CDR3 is TGCGCCAGCAGCTCCGGACTAACCTTGAACACCGGGGAGCTGTTTTTT. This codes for CASSSGLTLNTGELFF.

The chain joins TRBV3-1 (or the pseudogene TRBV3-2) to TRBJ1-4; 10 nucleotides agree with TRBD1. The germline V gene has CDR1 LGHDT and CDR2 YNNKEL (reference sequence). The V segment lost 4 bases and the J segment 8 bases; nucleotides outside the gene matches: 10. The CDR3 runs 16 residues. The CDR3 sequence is CASSPTGQGRWEKLFF. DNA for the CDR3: TGTGCCAGCAGCCCCACGGGACAGGGGAGGTGGGAAAAACTGTTTTTT.